This entry features one T cell receptor beta chain sequence. The antigen this receptor binds is unknown. No per-base quality is available; no much larger clone lies one base away. Trimming leaves V shorter by 4 bases and J shorter by 1 base, with the junction holding 4 bases beyond the gene matches. CDR1 MDHEN and CDR2 SYDVKM are derived from the germline V gene. The CDR3 covers 16 residues, taking in both the cysteine and the phenylalanine. The read is trimmed to its CDR3 DNA, 48 bases read in frame from base 1. This record comes from a study of T cell responses to AZD1222 COVID-19 vaccine (dated by TCRdb to about 2021). Regarding the complete study: A total of just over 230 trial participants underwent TCR sequencing, of whom some 210 received two doses of AZD1222 and around 25 received two doses of the MenACWY control vaccine. Trial participants were enrolled by age into 18-55, 56-69 and 70-plus year subgroups, with roughly 150, 30 and 60 TCR-sequenced participants respectively. What the work shows at the level of the full study, not this receptor alone: Reportedly, close to half of the unique spike-specific TCRs recognized epitopes lying outside the regions that are mutated in the B.1.351 and B.1.1.7 variants. Conclusions about previously exposed vaccinees are limited because only six or seven AZD1222 recipients were SARS-CoV-2 seropositive at baseline. In the small 56-69-year group, the increase in depth fell short of significance, most likely because of low power. Most participants were white British and females outnumbered males, and the authors suggested that clonal diversity may have been underestimated. The vaccine-associated CD4 TCRs covered the entire spike protein, and the dominant responses fell in regions 160-218 and 743-854. A significant rise in spike-specific TCR breadth and depth was observed after two AZD1222 doses relative to day 0 and relative to MenACWY recipients. No day 14 peak-response samples were available, so repertoires were characterized only after the peak T cell response.

The CDR3 regions of human TCRbeta chains were subjected to immunosequencing. The published analysis was carried out like this. TCRs in the repertoires were matched against a reference library of SARS-CoV-2-specific TCRs that had been generated with the MIRA antigen-specificity platform. Breadth was defined as the fraction of unique TCRs that were SARS-CoV-2-associated. Depth was defined as the fraction of total T cells that were SARS-CoV-2-associated. Using the MIRA data, every spike-specific TCR was mapped to the spike region that the TCR reacted to and assigned to either a CD4 or a CD8 class. Log10-transformed breadth and depth values were compared by one-way ANOVA with Sidak's multiple comparisons tests. In its TCRdb copy, this immuneACCESS table keeps in-frame sequences only and misses some clones. Where compared with another copy, unresolved V genes explain less than half of these, and the others have no known cause. The DNA gave D and trimming, while V, J and clone size come from that table. Across this sample there are 83,000 or so clones, with more than 85% seen only once. Clones ranked in the top ten supply 25% to 30% of the sample.

The time point label on this specimen signifies: about 28 days (+/-7) after the second vaccine dose. Because spike-specific TCR depth and breadth did not differ between the two schedules, AZD1222 recipients who got a second dose at roughly 4 weeks were pooled with those who got a second dose at roughly 12 weeks. Vaccinee samples were obtained from the UK trials COV001 and COV002, which included a single-blind randomized controlled phase 2/3 trial of AZD1222 (ChAdOx1 nCoV-19) in healthy adults. For TCRbeta chain sequencing, PBMC samples were collected from trial participants at day 0 and at day 28 after the second dose.

The specimen comprised peripheral blood, sampled 28 days after the second AZD1222 dose. Recombination connected TRBV28 to TRBJ2-3, with 11 bases aligning to TRBD2. The origin of this receptor is an adult who received the AZD1222 COVID-19 vaccine. In nucleotides, the sequence is TGTGCCAGCAGTTCAATAGCGGGAGGGCGCACAGATACGCAGTATTTT. Translation gives CASSSIAGGRTDTQYF.